Following are 9 T cell receptor beta chains from one sample sequenced in a study of blood T cell repertoires in COVID-19. The protocol was immunoSEQ multiplex PCR, while the TCRdb copy is restricted to in-frame clones and leaves out a portion. The sample lists some 180,000 clones, approximately 80% occurring once. What was sequenced was PBMCs or T cells enriched from blood (not recorded which). The receptors originated from a man aged 55 to 70 who had been exposed to COVID-19.

The rearrangement uses TRBV7-9 and TRBJ2-4; TRBD1 might be the D (7 bases). CDR3 length: 15 residues. With 5 bases removed from V and 8 bases from J, the gap between germline ends came to 19 bases. The germline gives CDR1 SEHNR, CDR2 FQNEAQ (reference sequence). In nucleotides, the CDR3 is TGTGCCAGCAGCAGGGCTGTGGCAGGGGGGTACATTCAGTACTTC. Protein product: CASSRAVAGGYIQYF.

The V gene is TRBV25-1, the J gene TRBJ1-3; TRBD1 is a possible D gene (6 bases). V shed 6 bases and J shed 3 bases, with 15 bases lying between them. The CDR3 runs to 15 residues. Per the germline V gene, CDR1 is MGHDK and CDR2 is SYGVNS. The CDR3 sequence: CASSPTGGFGNTIYF. The CDR3 DNA sequence: TGTGCCAGCAGCCCGACGGGGGGCTTTGGAAACACCATATATTTT.

This clone occurred once. The rearrangement uses TRBV5-1 and TRBJ2-1, with 13 bases fitting TRBD2. Trimming took 1 base from V and 2 from J; bases not matched to a gene: 6. Looked up from germline, CDR1 is SGHRS and CDR2 is YFSETQ. The CDR3 sequence is 18 residues long. CDR3 loop: CASSLRAGTSGAYNEQFF. In DNA form, the CDR3 reads TGCGCCAGCAGCTTGAGGGCCGGGACTAGCGGGGCCTACAATGAGCAGTTCTTC.

The rearrangement uses TRBV5-1 and TRBJ2-3, with TRBD2 matching 8 bases. CDR1 is SGHRS and CDR2 is YFSETQ in the germline V gene. V dropped 0 bases and J dropped 2; count of bases not matched to a gene: 2. The CDR3 spans 15 residues. CDR3 protein: CASSLVLAVTDTQYF. CDR3 sequence (DNA): TGCGCCAGCAGCTTGGTACTAGCGGTCACAGATACGCAGTATTTT.

The chain employs TRBV7-3 and TRBJ1-4, with a weak D call TRBD1 (5 bases). The germline CDR1 and CDR2 sequences are SGHTA and FQGTGA. V lost 1 base to trimming and J lost 8 bases, with 11 bases between them. The CDR3 sequence is 14 residues long. In DNA form, the CDR3 reads TGTGCCAGCAGCTTAAGGAGGGGTGGGGAAAAACTGTTTTTT. This translates into CASSLRRGGEKLFF.

This clone showed up just once. This chain joins TRBV4-2 and TRBJ2-5; 15 nucleotides align to TRBD2. The junction had 6 bases not matched to a gene; V was cut back by 2 bases and J by 5 bases. The CDR3 extends over 17 amino acids. Germline CDR1 and CDR2: LGHNA and YNFKEQ. The CDR3 loop is CASSQTAGTSGRETQYF. The CDR3 bases are TGTGCCAGCAGCCAAACTGCCGGGACTAGCGGGAGGGAGACCCAGTACTTC.

This clone showed up just a few times. The chain's CDR3 is CACSPGTVNSPLHF. DNA for the CDR3: TGTGCCTGTTCTCCCGGGACAGTTAATTCACCCCTCCACTTT. The V gene is TRBV30, the J gene TRBJ1-6, with 7 bases lining up with TRBD1. Germline CDR1 reads GTSNPN; CDR2 reads SVGIG (reference sequence). There are 14 residues in the CDR3. J lost 6 bases, V lost 6 bases, and 8 bases had no gene match.

By sample share, this clone is medium-sized. The V and J genes are TRBV6-2 or TRBV6-3 and TRBJ2-3, with TRBD2 matching 9 bases. V dropped 5 bases and J dropped 2; count of bases not matched to a gene: 2. Germline assignment: CDR1 MNHEY and CDR2 SVGEGT. The CDR3 is 14 amino acids. The CDR3 DNA reads TGTGCCAGCAGTCCGGGACTAGCCACAGATACGCAGTATTTT. The encoded protein is CASSPGLATDTQYF.

J is TRBJ2-1 and V is TRBV11-3; 7 nucleotides agree with TRBD2. V lost 0 bases to trimming and J lost 3 bases; unmatched junction nucleotides: 2. The CDR3 loop spans 15 amino acids. CDR1 is SGHNT, CDR2 YENEEA, per germline. The CDR3 loop is CASSLDLADYNEQFF. The CDR3 DNA sequence: TGTGCCAGCAGCTTAGACCTAGCGGACTACAATGAGCAGTTCTTC.